This entry features one T cell receptor (beta chain) sequence. The data originate from a study of control samples from healthy donors and cancer patients. Trimming shortened V by 1 base and J by 4 bases, and 13 bases separated the two germline ends. Germline assignment: CDR1 SGHTA and CDR2 FQGTGA. CDR3 length: 15 residues. Clones were read by immunoSEQ multiplex PCR, and TCRdb kept only the in-frame ones, dropping some. The sample has fewer than 150,000 clones, over 75% seen once. The receptor comes from a young man in good health. Sequencing input: blood. The genes are TRBV7-3 and TRBJ2-5, with D possibly matching TRBD2 (6 bases). CDR3 in amino acids: CASSLIGSSGETQYF. CDR3 bases: TGTGCCAGCAGCTTAATTGGTAGTAGCGGAGAGACCCAGTACTTC.